These 5 T cell receptor beta chains were all obtained from the same sample, sequenced in a study of early T cells in non-severe SARS-CoV-2 infection (dated by TCRdb to about 2021). Library preparation was by 5' RACE. The run used a NextSeq 500. TCRdb reworked the public reads: Q25 trimming with fastp, MiXCR clone assembly, productive beta chains retained. Rows with a matching CDR3 protein are joined into one entry that keeps the most common DNA and genes. The sample contains 70,000 or so distinct CDR3 sequences, approximately 10% of them found a single time. The top ten constitute 6.4% of the sample. Specimen: whole blood. The source is an adult who was a healthcare worker with PCR-confirmed SARS-CoV-2 infection or an uninfected control (not recorded which).

This rearrangement joins TRBV5-4 to TRBJ1-1; 7 bases are a match to TRBD1. The CDR3 is 12 amino acids. With V trimmed by 4 bases and J by 8 bases, 5 bases remained unmatched. Germline lookup yields CDR1 SGHNT and CDR2 YYREEE (reference sequence). This chain's CDR3 is CASSPMTGEAFF. CDR3 in DNA: TGTGCCAGCAGCCCAATGACAGGGGAAGCTTTCTTT.

This clonotype was seen ten or more times. The DNA for the CDR3 is TGTGCCAGCAGCGTACGCGGCGTGGCGGTCAATGAGCAGTTCTTC. Its protein product is CASSVRGVAVNEQFF. V is TRBV9 and J is TRBJ2-1; no reliable D call. V dropped 1 base and J dropped 6 bases, with 14 bases sitting between them. Germline CDR1 and CDR2: SGDLS and YYNGEE. The CDR3 loop spans 15 amino acids.

J is TRBJ1-6 and V is TRBV27; D not resolved. CDR1 and CDR2 (germline): MNHEY, SMNVEV (reference sequence). This CDR3 has 15 amino acids. The V gene lost 3 bases and the J gene lost 13 bases, with 19 bases spanning the gap. Here the CDR3 DNA reads TGTGCCAGCAGTTTGAAAGGGTTAGAATTCGGGCCCCTCCACTTT. Translating gives CASSLKGLEFGPLHF.

V and J are TRBV7-2 and TRBJ2-7; the match to TRBD1 covers 7 bases. Unmatched junction bases numbered 7, after V lost 2 bases and J lost 6 bases. The germline CDR1 and CDR2 sequences are SGHTA and FQGNSA. The CDR3 runs to 14 residues. The CDR3 bases are TGTGCCAGCAGCTTAAACAGGGGATCAGGCGAGCAGTACTTC. It is translated as CASSLNRGSGEQYF.

The DNA of the CDR3 is TGCGCCAGCAGCCAAGATTACAAGGGCGGAGAGACCCAGTACTTC. Its translation is CASSQDYKGGETQYF. This chain uses TRBV4-3 with TRBJ2-5, with D uncertain. V gave up 0 bases and J gave up 4 bases, with 12 bases separating them. Germline assignment: CDR1 LGHNA and CDR2 YSLEER. This CDR3 is 15 amino acids long.